This TCR beta chain was obtained from a study of blood T cell dynamics during melanoma immunotherapy. To note about this clone: Its specificity is unknown.

This CDR3 has 18 residues. Germline V lookup: CDR1 SGHDT, CDR2 YYEEEE. Trimming at V came to 6 bases and at J to 3 bases, leaving 19 bases not matched to a gene. Time point denoted: week 3, after first cycle of checkpoint inhibitor. Sampling occurred pretreatment (T0) and at week 3 (W3), after cycle one of checkpoint blockade. Patients had no prior systemic cancer treatment, immunosuppressants or other active cancers. Study findings and constraints: Clones driving repertoire changes may be melanoma-specific or general immune activation.

TCRdb's table, derived via immunoSEQ multiplex PCR, lists solely in-frame clones and lacks some. The sample lists 14,000 to 15,000 clones; around nine tenths were seen once. Sample: blood, taken from a patient treated with checkpoint blockade. The rearrangement uses TRBV5-6 and TRBJ2-3; 7 bases are shared with TRBD2. The receptor was isolated from a human donor with melanoma. CDR3 loop: CASTLWGGVSAETDTQYF. CDR3 nucleotides: TGTGCCAGCACCCTCTGGGGGGGGGTCAGTGCAGAGACAGATACGCAGTATTTT.